This TCR beta chain was identified during a study of OX40 agonist ivuxolimab in advanced cancers. About the investigation overall: The costimulatory receptor OX40 (CD134) was targeted by ivuxolimab, a fully human IgG2 agonistic monoclonal antibody. Intravenous ivuxolimab was administered to patients every 2 weeks at six dose levels: 0.01, 0.1, 0.3, 1.5, 3 and 10 mg/kg. Of the 52 patients in dose escalation, some 20 had hepatocellular carcinoma, about 15 had melanoma, 9 had renal cell carcinoma and 9 had head and neck cancer. A male proportion of around 81% and a mean age of approximately 58 years, ranging from roughly 23 to 90, were recorded for the dose-escalation cohort. Patients were allowed to have had prior anti-PD-1, anti-PD-L1 or anti-CTLA-4 therapy, and less than 45% of the dose-escalation patients had previously received checkpoint inhibitors. Partial responses occurred in three dose-escalation patients: two with cutaneous melanoma and one with hepatocellular carcinoma. Peripheral TCRbeta sequencing was intended to test whether TCR sequence diversity was altered and clonal T-cell expansion was caused by ivuxolimab. The paper reports the monotherapy dose-escalation portion (N ≈ 50 patients) of the phase I ivuxolimab trial. Results the study describes overall, beyond this receptor: At doses of 0.1 to 3.0 mg/kg, clonal expansion of both CD4+ and CD8+ T cells in blood was seen between baseline and week 6. Low levels of normalized T-cell clonal expansion were also seen in some patients who did not respond. Which antigens the clonally expanded peripheral T cells were specific for was not determined. On average, CD8+ T cells showed more expanded clones than CD4+ T cells after ivuxolimab. In partial responders in the 0.1-3.0 mg/kg groups, normalized peripheral clonal expansion was found to be among the lowest, especially among CD8+ T cells.

In its sample, this clone was seen a few times. The target of this receptor is not known. No clone much larger than this one lies a single base away; base qualities are absent. To sequence the TCRbeta CDR3 region, genomic DNA was isolated from the sorted cells. TCRbeta CDR3 regions were sequenced using the immunoSEQ Assay. Held by TCRdb, this immuneACCESS table contains in-frame sequences only and omits some clones. Under half of the omission traces to an unresolved V gene where checked; the cause of the rest is unknown. Counted in this sample were about 48,000 clones; around 85% of them appeared once. 1.1% of the sample is taken by the ten largest. The trial excluded patients who had a history of autoimmune disease or who were on systemic immunosuppression. Peripheral blood for TCR sequencing was drawn from every dose cohort at baseline, at cycle 4 day 1 and at cycle 7 day 1. The samples were taken from a phase I, first-in-human, multicenter, open-label dose-escalation trial of ivuxolimab. Adults with locally advanced or metastatic head and neck squamous cell, hepatocellular, melanoma or renal cell carcinoma were enrolled in the trial. Before TCR sequencing, CD4+ T cells and CD8+ T cells were sorted from peripheral blood as separate populations.

A distance of 14 bases separates the germline ends of V and J, which lose 4 bases and 4 bases respectively. The CDR3 runs 14 amino acids, cysteine and phenylalanine included. The only DNA kept is the CDR3, 42 bases in frame from the first base. From a lookup of the germline V gene (reference sequence), CDR1 and CDR2 are LNHDA and SQIVND. The sequence joins TRBV19 to TRBJ2-7; matching of 7 bases hints at TRBD2 as the D gene. The sequencing here drew on CD4+ or CD8+ T cells sorted from blood, taken in a trial of the OX40 agonist ivuxolimab. This receptor was obtained from an adult with an advanced solid tumor such as melanoma, head and neck, liver or kidney cancer. The DNA reads TGTGCCAGTAGTAGTGGGAGGGGGAAGTACGAGCAGTACTTC. Translated, it reads CASSSGRGKYEQYF.